The 13 T cell receptor beta chains listed next were all sequenced from one sample in a study of tumor-infiltrating lymphocytes in primary liver carcinoma. Priming with a constant-region primer yielded TCR beta cDNA from around 540 ng total RNA. Generation of the TCR beta libraries relied on three nested multiplex PCR rounds using slightly modified ARM-PCR. TRBV1-TRBV30 forward and Cbeta reverse primers drove the first two approximately 10-cycle rounds. TCRdb processed the multiplex PCR reads anew with MiXCR; each CDR3 protein has one entry. This table holds some 190,000 distinct CDR3 sequences, over 50% found once. Germline DNA was also extracted, while the blood RNA originated from unsorted whole blood. Sequencing was done on a sample of peripheral blood. Receptor source: a man aged 35-49 years with primary liver carcinoma and hepatitis B virus infection.

The chain joins TRBV14 to TRBJ2-1, with 8 bases lining up with TRBD2. The V segment lost 5 bases and the J segment 4 bases; nucleotides outside the gene matches: 7. The germline CDR1 and CDR2 sequences are SGHDN and FVKESK. The CDR3 is 15 amino acids. CDR3 sequence (DNA): TGTGCCAGCAGCTCTCGGACTAGCATGTACAATGAGCAGTTCTTC. Amino acid sequence: CASSSRTSMYNEQFF.

This clonotype was observed a few times. This chain uses TRBV4-1 with TRBJ1-1; tentatively, D is TRBD1 (6 bases). Germline loops: CDR1 MGHRA, CDR2 YSYEKL. Trimming left V 3 bases short and J 3 bases short, with 11 bases between. CDR3 length: 14 residues. CDR3 in DNA: TGCGCCAGCAGCCATCCAGGGGTGGACACTGAAGCTTTCTTT. Residues: CASSHPGVDTEAFF.

In this sample, this clonotype turned up many times. This rearrangement joins TRBV11-2 to TRBJ2-5, with TRBD2 matching 14 bases. Germline V gene lookup returns CDR1 SGHAT and CDR2 FQNNGV. This CDR3 is 15 amino acids long. With V trimmed by 3 bases and J by 4 bases, 1 base remained unmatched. In DNA form, the CDR3 reads TGTGCCAGCAGCTTCGGGACTAGCGGGAGAGAGACCCAGTACTTC. This codes for CASSFGTSGRETQYF.

On this clonotype: This may come from a read error, since a much larger clone is one base off. The chain recombines TRBV12-3 or TRBV12-4 with TRBJ2-7, with 8 bases that match TRBD2. There are 13 residues in the CDR3. CDR3 DNA sequence: TGTGCCAGCGGACTAGCAGACTCCTACGAGCATTACTTC. Protein sequence: CASGLADSYEHYF.

V gene TRBV6-5 combines with J gene TRBJ1-2; 7 bases align to TRBD1. The CDR3 contains 12 residues. CDR1 MNHEY and CDR2 SVGAGI come from the germline V gene. V shed 2 bases, J shed 10 bases, and the junction held 4 bases outside the gene matches. In DNA, the CDR3 is TGTGCCAGCAGTTACGCAGACAGGGACTACACCTTC. Translated, it gives CASSYADRDYTF.

A remark on this clonotype: Because it lacks the conserved phenylalanine or tryptophan at the end, this CDR3 is likely a read error. V gene TRBV5-5 combines with J gene TRBJ2-7, with 7 bases that match TRBD2. Germline values: CDR1 SGHKS, CDR2 YYEKEE (reference sequence). The ends lost 4 bases at V and 4 bases at J; junction bases unmatched: 2. The CDR3 spans 12 residues. The CDR3 sequence: CASSGGGYEQYL. CDR3 in DNA: TGTGCCAGCAGCGGGGGGGGGTACGAGCAGTACCTC.

This clonotype occurred a few times. V is TRBV5-6 and J is TRBJ1-1; 8 bases are shared with TRBD1. The germline V gene has CDR1 SGHDT and CDR2 YYEEEE. V was clipped by 4 bases and J by 8 bases; unmatched bases: 7. The CDR3 covers 13 residues. CDR3 sequence reads: CASSIGQGKEAFF. DNA of the CDR3: TGTGCCAGCAGCATCGGACAGGGAAAGGAAGCTTTCTTT.

To note about this clonotype: A much more abundant neighbour one base away suggests this may be a read error. The rearrangement links TRBV21-1 to TRBJ2-7; the DNA was not compared with TRBD1, the D call given in the table. TRBV21-1 is an annotated pseudogene. This CDR3 region has 17 residues. CDR3 region: CASSSNGTRDTYCEQYF. CDR3 in DNA: TGTGCCAGCAGCTCGAACGGGACAAGGGACACCTACTGCGAGCAGTACTTC.

This clonotype was counted a single time. The chain recombines TRBV11-2 with TRBJ2-3; perhaps TRBD1 as D (7 bases). Germline V gene lookup returns CDR1 SGHAT and CDR2 FQNNGV. Trimming left V 10 bases short and J 0 bases short, with 20 bases between. The CDR3 consists of 16 residues. The CDR3 protein is CAISWRGRHSTDTQYF. The CDR3 DNA is TGTGCCATAAGCTGGAGGGGGCGGCATAGCACAGATACGCAGTATTTT.

This clonotype was seen only a few times. This may arise from a read error, as a much more abundant clone is one base away. The chain has TRBV7-8 and TRBJ2-1; 11 positions match TRBD2. With 5 bases clipped from V and 8 bases from J, the junction kept 8 bases outside the gene matches. Germline lookup yields CDR1 SGHVS and CDR2 FQNEAQ. The CDR3 is 15 amino acids. The chain's CDR3 is CASSPGTSGLDEQFF. The CDR3 coding sequence is TGTGCCAGCAGCCCCGGGACTAGCGGTTTGGATGAGCAGTTCTTC.

The sample holds one count of this clonotype. At one boundary the junction diverges from the germline segment, which might be a read error. The CDR3 loop is CASTLVVGSVFNEKFF. The CDR3 nucleotides are TGTGCCAGCACCTTAGTTGTCGGGAGTGTTTTCAATGAGAAGTTCTTC. The genes are TRBV11-2 and TRBJ2-1; TRBD2 is a possible D gene (6 bases). The CDR3 runs to 16 residues. CDR1 is SGHAT and CDR2 is FQNNGV in the germline V gene. Complete variable domain (other parts from reference TRBV11-2 and TRBJ2-1): EAGVAQSPRYKIIEKRQSVAFWCNPISGHATLYWYQQILGQGPKLLIQFQNNGVVDDSQLPKDRFSAERLKGVDSTLKIQPAKLEDSAVYLCASTLVVGSVFNEKFFGPGTRLTVL.

Details on this clonotype: At one end the junction does not follow the germline gene, possibly because of a read error. The rearrangement joins TRBV11-2 to TRBJ2-7, with 9 bases that match TRBD1. The germline gives CDR1 SGHAT, CDR2 FQNNGV. The CDR3 runs 16 residues. The CDR3 DNA sequence: TGTGCCAGCAACTCCGGCCGGGACAGGGTTTCCTATGAGCAGTACTTC. Translating gives CASNSGRDRVSYEQYF.

As to this clonotype: The junction and the germline gene differ at one end; a read error may be behind it. This chain joins TRBV12-3 or TRBV12-4 and TRBJ1-4; TRBD1 might be the D (6 bases). The CDR3 length is 14 residues. This CDR3 reads CASSLGQGDEKLLF. DNA for the CDR3: TGTGCCAGCAGTTTGGGACAAGGGGATGAAAAACTGTTATTT.